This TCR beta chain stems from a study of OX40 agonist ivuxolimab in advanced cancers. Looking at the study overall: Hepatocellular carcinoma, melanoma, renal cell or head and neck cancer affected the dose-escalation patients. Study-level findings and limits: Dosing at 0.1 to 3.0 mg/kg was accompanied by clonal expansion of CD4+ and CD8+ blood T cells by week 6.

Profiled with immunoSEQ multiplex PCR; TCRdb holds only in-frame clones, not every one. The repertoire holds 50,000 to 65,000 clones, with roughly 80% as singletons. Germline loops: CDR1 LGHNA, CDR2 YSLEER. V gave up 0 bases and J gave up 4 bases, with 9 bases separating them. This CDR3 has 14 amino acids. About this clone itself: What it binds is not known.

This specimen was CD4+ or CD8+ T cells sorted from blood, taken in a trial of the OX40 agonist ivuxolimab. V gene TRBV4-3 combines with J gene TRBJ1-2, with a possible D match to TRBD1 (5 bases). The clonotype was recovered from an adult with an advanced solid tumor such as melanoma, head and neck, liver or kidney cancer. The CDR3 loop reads CASSQDSGRYGYTF. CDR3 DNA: TGCGCCAGCAGCCAAGATTCGGGGCGCTATGGCTACACCTTC.